The 4 T cell receptor beta chains below come from one sample, sequenced in a study of response to subunit inactivated influenza vaccine. MiXCR was run by TCRdb on the RT-PCR reads, yielding one entry per CDR3 protein. The sample records under 950,000 distinct CDR3 sequences, around 20% being singletons. The sample was PBMCs from blood, taken roughly 5 days after vaccination. These TCRs come from a man over 45 who received an inactivated influenza vaccine.

The V call is TRBV12-3 or TRBV12-4, the J call TRBJ2-3; 8 positions match TRBD2. Trimming at V came to 10 bases and at J to 3 bases, leaving 9 bases not matched to a gene. This CDR3 spans 14 amino acids. In DNA form, the CDR3 reads TGTGCCACAGCAACGGGGGGGCTTACAGATACGCAGTATTTT. Residues: CATATGGLTDTQYF.

This clonotype was observed a handful of times. This chain joins TRBV20-1 and TRBJ2-5; D possibly corresponds to TRBD2 (7 bases). This CDR3 is 13 amino acids long. V lost 2 bases and J 6 bases, leaving 13 bases between the germline ends. Per the germline V gene, CDR1 is DFQATT and CDR2 is SNEGSKA (reference sequence). The CDR3 region is CSARQGGGQTQYF. DNA for the CDR3: TGCAGTGCTAGACAGGGAGGGGGACAGACCCAGTACTTC.

The table lists this clonotype with a few counts. The rearrangement joins TRBV12-3 or TRBV12-4 to TRBJ2-2; a possible D gene is TRBD1 (5 bases). CDR3 length: 16 residues. V was clipped by 6 bases and J by 1 base, with 15 bases between them. CDR3 nucleotides: TGTGCCAGCAGACAGAGAACTGGACAGAACACCGGGGAGCTGTTTTTT. It is translated as CASRQRTGQNTGELFF.

This clonotype was seen more than once but under ten times. This chain links TRBV12-3 or TRBV12-4 with TRBJ1-2; 8 nucleotides match TRBD1. V was clipped by 6 bases and J by 8 bases; unmatched bases: 8. This CDR3 region has 13 residues. The CDR3 sequence is CASRSTGAVGYTF. CDR3 DNA: TGTGCCAGCAGATCGACAGGGGCGGTCGGCTACACCTTC.